This T cell receptor beta chain is drawn from a study of blood T cells in healthy people across ages. This CDR3 contains 16 residues. The germline V gene encodes CDR1 DFQATT and CDR2 SNEGSKA (reference sequence). Isolating PBMCs gave at least 6.5 million of these cells per sample. Sample-barcoded 5' priming and a J-beta primer mix drove a second PCR of roughly 7 to 11 cycles. Every sample gave at least 3 million paired-end reads containing CDR3. TCRdb re-called the 5' RACE reads with MiXCR, one entry per CDR3 protein. Of around 2 million distinct CDR3 sequences in the sample, about two fifths were seen once. Findings and caveats of the study: Strong correlation existed between TCR beta diversity and naive T cell percentage. Per-million-T-cell TCR beta diversity fell roughly linearly with age.

In the case of this clonotype: The antigen remains unidentified.

This rearrangement joins TRBV20-1 to TRBJ2-3; 7 nucleotides match TRBD2. The sample consisted of blood. The receptor was isolated from a human donor in good health. CDR3 amino acids: CNTLGAGRGPLDTQYF. For the CDR3, the DNA is TGCAACACCCTTGGGGCGGGGAGGGGCCCGCTAGATACGCAGTATTTT.